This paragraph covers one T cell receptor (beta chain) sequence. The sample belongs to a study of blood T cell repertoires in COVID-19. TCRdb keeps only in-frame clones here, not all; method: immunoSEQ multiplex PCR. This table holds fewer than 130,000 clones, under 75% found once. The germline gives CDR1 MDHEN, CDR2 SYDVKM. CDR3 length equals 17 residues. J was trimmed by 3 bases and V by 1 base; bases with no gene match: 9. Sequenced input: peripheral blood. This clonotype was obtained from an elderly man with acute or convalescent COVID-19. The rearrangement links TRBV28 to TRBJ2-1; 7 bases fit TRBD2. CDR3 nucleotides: TGTGCCAGCAGTTTATTAAGTGCGGGAGATTACTACAATGAGCAGTTCTTC. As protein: CASSLLSAGDYYNEQFF.